This TCR beta chain was retrieved from a study of cytotoxic CD8 clonotypes in ibrutinib-treated CLL. The repertoire was sequenced with immunoSEQ multiplex PCR; TCRdb's copy has only in-frame clones and lacks some. The sample lists 80,000 to 95,000 clones, more than 75% occurring once. Approximately 2.2 micrograms of genomic DNA, which was extracted from cryopreserved PBMCs, served as the material used for the TCR beta libraries. Findings of the study overall: Under treatment, the uncommon public clonotypes either contracted or remained stable.

Germline values: CDR1 SNHLY, CDR2 FYNNEI. There are 14 residues in the CDR3. V shed 6 bases, J shed 6 bases, and the junction held 7 bases outside the gene matches. This clone was counted once. The antigen is not known. The chain carries TRBV2 and TRBJ2-1, with TRBD1 matching over 8 bases. The TCR originated in a human donor with chronic lymphocytic leukemia. Sequences were derived from PBMCs, sampled after 12 months of ibrutinib treatment. This chain's CDR3 is CASSPIGQGNEQFF. Here the CDR3 DNA reads TGTGCCAGCAGCCCCATAGGACAGGGCAATGAGCAGTTCTTC.